Listed here are 8 T cell receptor beta chains from one sample, sequenced in a study of blood T cells in healthy people across ages. Together with a sample-barcoded 5' primer, a J-beta primer mix was included in a second PCR lasting roughly 6 to 12 cycles. MiXCR was run by TCRdb on the 5' RACE reads, yielding one entry per CDR3 protein. The profile shows 450,000 to 650,000 distinct CDR3 sequences, around 24% of them singletons. These data were also filed under a second study, of T cells of mothers and their children.

The sample consisted of blood. The receptors originated from a boy younger than 18 in good health.

This clonotype was recorded a few times. The chain joins TRBV9 to TRBJ2-6; 9 nucleotides match TRBD1. V was pared by 2 bases and J by 0 bases, with 3 bases of the junction left unmatched. Germline CDR1 is SGDLS and CDR2 is YYNGEE. The CDR3 contains 17 residues. The CDR3 spells CASSVRDRDSGANVLTF. Written as DNA, the CDR3 is TGTGCCAGCAGCGTCCGGGACAGGGACTCTGGGGCCAACGTCCTGACTTTC.

In this sample, this clonotype turned up a few times. DNA for the CDR3: TGTGCCAGCAGCCCGGGACAGGGGGCTTCTAATGAAAAACTGTTTTTT. Residues: CASSPGQGASNEKLFF. This chain uses TRBV12-3 or TRBV12-4 with TRBJ1-4; 12 nucleotides agree with TRBD1. J was trimmed by 3 bases and V by 6 bases; bases with no gene match: 5. The CDR3 totals 16 residues.

This clonotype was counted between two and nine times. The J gene is TRBJ1-2, the V gene TRBV4-3; TRBD1 might be the D (6 bases). Deletions cut 4 bases from V and 2 bases from J, with 14 bases between. The CDR3 has 15 amino acids. Germline CDR1 reads LGHNA; CDR2 reads YSLEER. CDR3 amino acids: CASSPGTTPNYGYTF. CDR3 in DNA: TGCGCCAGCAGCCCCGGGACAACACCCAACTATGGCTACACCTTC.

This clonotype was seen more than once but under ten times. This chain connects TRBV27 to TRBJ2-2, with a possible D match to TRBD1 (6 bases). The V end was cut by 5 bases, the J end by 4 bases, with 23 bases between. CDR1 and CDR2 from the germline V gene are MNHEY and SMNVEV (reference sequence). This CDR3 is 18 amino acids long. The DNA for the CDR3 is TGTGCCAGCAGTCCGCCCGTCGGGTTCCAGGGGAGCACCGGGGAGCTGTTTTTT. Protein: CASSPPVGFQGSTGELFF.

This clonotype came up a few times. The V call is TRBV29-1, the J call TRBJ2-1; TRBD1 is a possible D gene (5 bases). Trimming shortened V by 3 bases and J by 3 bases, and 9 bases separated the two germline ends. Germline assignment: CDR1 SQVTM and CDR2 ANQGSEA. The length of the CDR3 is 13 residues. The CDR3 is CSVELTDYNEQFF. In DNA form, the CDR3 reads TGCAGCGTTGAGTTGACAGACTACAATGAGCAGTTCTTC.

This clonotype was recorded at least ten times. This sequence joins TRBV6-6 and TRBJ1-4, with TRBD1 as a possible D gene (6 bases). Germline V gives CDR1 MNHNY, CDR2 SVGAGI (reference sequence). CDR3 length: 15 residues. V was clipped by 5 bases and J by 0 bases, with 10 bases between them. CDR3: CASSRGGATNEKLFF. In DNA, the CDR3 is TGTGCCAGCAGTCGAGGGGGGGCAACTAATGAAAAACTGTTTTTT.

The rearrangement joins TRBV24-1 to TRBJ1-5, with 9 bases identical to TRBD1. J lost 0 bases, V lost 4 bases, and 9 bases had no gene match. CDR3 length equals 18 residues. In germline, CDR1 is KGHDR, CDR2 SFDVKD. CDR3 loop: CATSELGQGIYSNQPQHF. In nucleotides, the CDR3 is TGTGCCACCAGTGAGTTGGGACAGGGCATCTATAGCAATCAGCCCCAGCATTTT.

This clonotype was detected only a few times. A clone one base away is much larger, so this may be a read error. Here the CDR3 reads CANSYGSVYEQYF. CDR3 in DNA: TGTGCCAACAGTTACGGGAGTGTTTACGAGCAGTACTTC. The chain combines TRBV28 with TRBJ2-7; tentative D call: TRBD2 (6 bases). The CDR3 loop spans 13 amino acids. The germline V gene encodes CDR1 MDHEN and CDR2 SYDVKM.